Shown below are 15 T cell receptor beta chains from a single sample sequenced in a study of T cells in Graves' hyperthyroidism and ophthalmopathy. The investigators amplified TCR beta CDR3 regions from RNA transcripts. The HTBI primer set drove a first-round RT-PCR of the TCR CDR3. TCRdb ran MiXCR on the multiplex PCR reads and lists one entry per CDR3 protein. This table holds 360,000 or so distinct CDR3 sequences, 19% found once. Sample: blood. All receptors derive from a woman younger than 35 with Graves' hyperthyroidism.

This clonotype was counted only a few times. The V call is TRBV6-2 or TRBV6-3, the J call TRBJ2-5; TRBD2 matches 10 bases. The CDR3 spans 17 residues. Per the germline V gene, CDR1 is MNHEY and CDR2 is SVGEGT. Trimming took 7 bases from V and 4 from J; bases not matched to a gene: 15. The CDR3 spells CASTLHPSGLAIETQYF. CDR3 DNA sequence: TGTGCCAGCACCCTTCACCCCTCGGGACTAGCGATAGAGACCCAGTACTTC.

The J gene is TRBJ1-2, the V gene TRBV5-6; D unresolved. In germline, CDR1 is SGHDT, CDR2 YYEEEE. This CDR3 contains 14 residues. Trimming took off 5 bases at V and 4 bases at J, with 15 bases between the two ends. Here the CDR3 DNA reads TGTGCCAGCAGTTACGACCCGAAAGGCTATGGCTACACCTTC. Its translation: CASSYDPKGYGYTF.

The chain carries TRBV6-1 and TRBJ1-1; D ambiguous. This CDR3 has 15 residues. Germline assignment: CDR1 MNHNS and CDR2 SASEGT. The V and J ends lost 9 bases and 0 bases respectively, with 17 bases between them. CDR3 protein: CARCLPRRLNTEAFF. The DNA for the CDR3 is TGTGCCAGATGTCTCCCTCGGCGGCTGAACACTGAAGCTTTCTTT.

In its sample, this clonotype was seen many times. This chain links TRBV28 with TRBJ1-2, with 8 bases aligning to TRBD1. The CDR3 contains 15 residues. Germline V CDR1 and CDR2: MDHEN, SYDVKM. The ends lost 1 base at V and 3 bases at J; junction bases unmatched: 4. The DNA of the CDR3 is TGTGCCAGCAGTTTATACCAGGGGGCGTACTATGGCTACACCTTC. Its protein is CASSLYQGAYYGYTF.

This clonotype was found many times. This rearrangement joins TRBV18 to TRBJ2-7; 10 bases are shared with TRBD1. This CDR3 is built from 13 residues. Trimming at V came to 5 bases and at J to 6 bases, leaving 4 bases not matched to a gene. CDR1 and CDR2 from the germline V gene are KGHSH and LQKENI. The CDR3 spells CASSGTGVSEQYF. CDR3 DNA sequence: TGTGCCAGCTCAGGGACAGGGGTGAGCGAGCAGTACTTC.

This clonotype was counted only a few times. This chain links TRBV2 with TRBJ2-1; maybe TRBD2 (5 bases). The CDR3 consists of 12 residues. Germline loops: CDR1 SNHLY, CDR2 FYNNEI. Trimming removed 7 bases from V and 9 bases from J, with 13 bases in between. The CDR3 DNA is TGTGCCAGCACCCTAGGAGGAGTTGAGCAGTTCTTC. It specifies CASTLGGVEQFF. Variable domain in full (rest from reference TRBV2 and TRBJ2-1): EPEVTQTPSHQVTQMGQEVILRCVPISNHLYFYWYRQILGQKVEFLVSFYNNEISEKSEIFDDQFSVERPDGSNFTLKIRSTKLEDSAMYFCASTLGGVEQFFGPGTRLTVL.

This clonotype turned up a few times. One end of the junction varies from germline; a read error may be responsible. The rearrangement joins TRBV10-2 to TRBJ1-1; tentative D call: TRBD1 (5 bases). CDR1 and CDR2 from the germline V gene are WSHSY and SAAADI. CDR3 length: 13 residues. The CDR3 reads CASSARIRDQMEF. CDR3 nucleotide sequence: TGCGCCAGCAGTGCTAGGATCCGGGACCAGATGGAATTT.

The gene calls are TRBV11-1 and TRBJ1-5; 11 bases align to TRBD1. The germline gives CDR1 SGHAT, CDR2 FQDESV (reference sequence). This CDR3 comprises 18 residues. V trimming: 1 base; J trimming: 2 bases; junction bases outside the gene matches: 7. The CDR3 loop is CASSLERTGGDGNQPQHF. The CDR3 DNA is TGTGCCAGCAGCTTAGAGAGGACAGGGGGCGACGGCAATCAGCCCCAGCATTTT.

This clonotype was seen at least ten times. The rearrangement joins TRBV9 to TRBJ2-7; D is possibly TRBD1 (5 bases). The V gene's germline CDR1 is SGDLS and CDR2 YYNGEE. V was trimmed by 0 bases and J by 6 bases, leaving 13 bases between them. The CDR3 loop spans 14 amino acids. The CDR3 DNA reads as TGTGCCAGCAGCGTAGAGGCAGGGTTAAGCGAGCAGTACTTC. Translating it yields CASSVEAGLSEQYF.

This clonotype was recorded once. A much bigger clone sits one base away, suggesting this may be a read error. This chain uses TRBV30 with TRBJ1-1; D is undetermined. V was trimmed by 1 base and J by 1 base, leaving 4 bases between them. The germline V gene encodes CDR1 GTSNPN and CDR2 SVGIG (reference sequence). The CDR3 is 12 amino acids. CDR3 protein: CAWSEANTEAFF. The DNA for the CDR3 is TGTGCCTGGAGTGAGGCGAACACTGAAGCTTTCTTT.

This clonotype was picked up many times. A read error may explain this, as a much larger clone is one base away. The chain is built from TRBV10-3 and TRBJ2-2; D is unresolved. The germline V and J ends were trimmed by 2 bases and 2 bases, with 0 bases remaining between them. Germline V gene lookup returns CDR1 ENHRY and CDR2 SYGVKD. This CDR3 has 12 residues. The CDR3: CAISENTGELFF. DNA of the CDR3: TGTGCCATCAGTGAGAACACCGGGGAGCTGTTTTTT.

For this clonotype: Being one base from a much bigger clone, this may be a read error. The chain carries TRBV20-1 and TRBJ2-7, with TRBD2 as a possible D gene (7 bases). This CDR3 region has 14 residues. Germline V gene data show CDR1 as DFQATT and CDR2 as SNEGSKA (reference sequence). The CDR3 spells CIARVGGGSYEQYF. The CDR3 DNA sequence: TGCATTGCTAGAGTAGGGGGGGGGTCCTACGAGCAGTACTTC.

This clonotype was recorded at least ten times. The gene calls are TRBV20-1 and TRBJ1-1; 9 bases align to TRBD1. V shed 1 base and J 2 bases; nucleotides not matched to a gene: 5. The CDR3 contains 15 residues. Germline V CDR1 and CDR2: DFQATT, SNEGSKA (reference sequence). This CDR3 is CSARVWDRANTEAFF. Here the CDR3 DNA reads TGCAGTGCTAGAGTGTGGGACAGGGCAAACACTGAAGCTTTCTTT.

This clonotype was detected ten times or more. The gene calls are TRBV11-2 and TRBJ1-1; D remains ambiguous. Germline CDR1 reads SGHAT; CDR2 reads FQNNGV. V was clipped by 5 bases and J by 10 bases, with 14 bases between them. CDR3 size: 12 residues. This CDR3 reads CASSNRRGVAFF. Here the CDR3 DNA reads TGTGCCAGCAGCAATCGACGAGGTGTAGCTTTCTTT. Using reference TRBV11-2 and TRBJ1-1 for the parts outside the CDR3, the full variable domain is EAGVAQSPRYKIIEKRQSVAFWCNPISGHATLYWYQQILGQGPKLLIQFQNNGVVDDSQLPKDRFSAERLKGVDSTLKIQPAKLEDSAVYLCASSNRRGVAFFGQGTRLTVV.

This clonotype showed up many times. The V and J genes are TRBV12-3 or TRBV12-4 and TRBJ1-2; TRBD1 aligns across 8 bases. V gave up 7 bases and J gave up 4 bases; unmatched junction bases: 8. The CDR3 loop spans 14 amino acids. CDR3 coding DNA: TGTGCCAGCACCCTGGGACAGGCACTCTATGGCTACACCTTC. It is translated as CASTLGQALYGYTF.